One and the same sample provided the 31 T cell receptor beta chains below, sequenced in a study of cytomegalovirus exposure and HLA in healthy donors. PCR involved 60 Vbeta and 13 Jbeta primers. TCRdb's copy holds only in-frame clones and misses some; the assay was immunoSEQ multiplex PCR. This table has about 240,000 clones, roughly 78% appearing once. Sequencing was carried out using PBMCs. The receptors derive from a boy younger than 18 in good health and CMV-seronegative.

The V gene is TRBV7-2, the J gene TRBJ1-4; 12 bases are a match to TRBD1. The CDR3 sequence is 16 residues long. Trimming cost V 1 base and J 10 bases; bases outside gene matches: 7. CDR1 is SGHTA and CDR2 is FQGNSA in the germline V gene. The CDR3 loop reads CASSLVWGTGGRKLFF. CDR3 nucleotides: TGTGCCAGCAGCTTAGTTTGGGGGACAGGGGGCAGAAAACTGTTTTTT.

This clone appeared a few times. The rearrangement uses TRBV7-5 and TRBJ1-5; the table's D call, TRBD1, has no DNA check behind it. TRBV7-5 is deemed a pseudogene. CDR3 length equals 19 residues. The CDR3 sequence: CARSQWPHKGAYSNQPQHF. The CDR3, as DNA: TGTGCCAGAAGCCAGTGGCCACACAAGGGGGCGTATAGCAATCAGCCCCAGCATTTT.

The V gene is TRBV9, the J gene TRBJ2-1; tentative D call: TRBD2 (6 bases). Germline V gene data show CDR1 as SGDLS and CDR2 as YYNGEE. With 3 bases removed from V and 1 base from J, the gap between germline ends came to 8 bases. The CDR3 totals 14 residues. The CDR3 region is CASSETSSYNEQFF. CDR3 sequence (DNA): TGTGCCAGCAGCGAGACTAGTTCCTACAATGAGCAGTTCTTC.

The chain couples TRBV5-1 to TRBJ2-1; 8 positions match TRBD2. J lost 3 bases, V lost 6 bases, and 11 bases had no gene match. CDR1 and CDR2 from the germline V gene are SGHRS and YFSETQ. This CDR3 contains 16 residues. The CDR3 bases are TGCGCCAGCACACCTACTAGCGGTACAGACTACAATGAGCAGTTCTTC. Residues: CASTPTSGTDYNEQFF. Full variable domain (remainder filled in from reference TRBV5-1 and TRBJ2-1): KAGVTQTPRYLIKTRGQQVTLSCSPISGHRSVSWYQQTPGQGLQFLFEYFSETQRNKGNFPGRFSGRQFSNSRSEMNVSTLELGDSALYLCASTPTSGTDYNEQFFGPGTRLTVL.

This rearrangement joins TRBV5-6 to TRBJ1-1; no definite D call. This CDR3 comprises 19 residues. Looked up from germline, CDR1 is SGHDT and CDR2 is YYEEEE. V lost 2 bases and J lost 3, with 26 bases in between. The CDR3 DNA follows: TGTGCCAGCAGCTTTTTTTGGGAGGACCTCCCCGCATCGGACACTGAAGCTTTCTTT. It codes for CASSFFWEDLPASDTEAFF.

This chain connects TRBV5-1 to TRBJ1-1; D is possibly TRBD1 (5 bases). The V gene's germline CDR1 is SGHRS and CDR2 YFSETQ. The V and J ends lost 0 bases and 1 base respectively, with 10 bases between them. The CDR3 spans 15 residues. The CDR3 coding sequence is TGCGCCAGCAGCTTGGCTGGGGGGAGGAACACTGAAGCTTTCTTT. Encoded protein: CASSLAGGRNTEAFF.

The chain employs TRBV29-1 and TRBJ1-4, with TRBD1 matching 7 bases. Germline V gene sequence: CDR1 SQVTM, CDR2 ANQGSEA. The V segment lost 4 bases and the J segment 2 bases; nucleotides outside the gene matches: 1. This CDR3 is built from 13 residues. CDR3 residues: CSVVQGTNEKLFF. The CDR3 bases are TGCAGCGTTGTACAGGGGACTAATGAAAAACTGTTTTTT.

The chain is built from TRBV2 and TRBJ2-7; a weak D match, TRBD2 (6 bases). Germline V gives CDR1 SNHLY, CDR2 FYNNEI. Trimming removed 2 bases at V and 6 bases at J, with 17 bases between. The length of the CDR3 is 15 residues. The CDR3: CASSEIVAAVTEQYF. DNA of the CDR3: TGTGCCAGCAGTGAAATCGTAGCGGCCGTAACCGAGCAGTACTTC.

The chain recombines TRBV2 with TRBJ2-7, with a weak D call TRBD1 (5 bases). Germline values: CDR1 SNHLY, CDR2 FYNNEI. Trimming shortened V by 8 bases and J by 7 bases, and 21 bases separated the two germline ends. The CDR3 spans 14 residues. CDR3 residues: CASGQGGILMEQYF. The DNA for the CDR3 is TGTGCCAGCGGGCAGGGCGGCATCCTTATGGAGCAGTACTTC.

The rearrangement joins TRBV4-1 to TRBJ1-3; D unclear. The CDR3 is 16 residues long. The V end lost 2 bases, the J end lost 2 bases, and 13 bases lay between the germline ends. Germline-derived CDR1 and CDR2 are MGHRA and YSYEKL. CDR3 sequence reads: CASSQPDRAAGNTIYF. The CDR3 nucleotides read TGCGCCAGCAGCCAACCAGACCGCGCGGCTGGAAACACCATATATTTT.

In its sample, this clone was seen once. The CDR3 is CASKLAGWLNEQYF. CDR3 DNA sequence: TGTGCCAGCAAACTAGCGGGATGGCTAAACGAGCAGTACTTC. The chain has TRBV6-1 and TRBJ2-7; 10 nucleotides agree with TRBD2. The V and J ends lost 7 bases and 5 bases, in that order; junction bases with no gene match: 8. Germline CDR1 MNHNS, CDR2 SASEGT. This CDR3 comprises 14 residues.

The J gene is TRBJ1-2, the V gene TRBV11-3; 10 nucleotides agree with TRBD1. This CDR3 comprises 15 residues. Trimming cost V 5 bases and J 5 bases; bases outside gene matches: 8. Germline V gives CDR1 SGHNT, CDR2 YENEEA. CDR3 sequence reads: CASSAPGQGLYGYTF. In nucleotides, the CDR3 is TGTGCCAGCAGCGCACCGGGACAGGGGTTGTATGGCTACACCTTC. Full variable domain (outside the CDR3, taken from reference TRBV11-3 and TRBJ1-2): EAGVVQSPRYKIIEKKQPVAFWCNPISGHNTLYWYLQNLGQGPELLIRYENEEAVDDSQLPKDRFSAERLKGVDSTLKIQPAELGDSAVYLCASSAPGQGLYGYTFGSGTRLTVV.

V and J are TRBV5-1 and TRBJ1-1; D unresolved. Germline V gene data show CDR1 as SGHRS and CDR2 as YFSETQ. V was clipped by 1 base and J by 6 bases, with 13 bases between them. The CDR3 spans 14 residues. The CDR3 loop is CASSLITGDAEAFF. Written as DNA, the CDR3 is TGCGCCAGCAGCTTGATTACGGGAGACGCTGAAGCTTTCTTT.

This clone was seen once. The chain joins TRBV11-3 to TRBJ2-2, with 8 nucleotides matching TRBD1. V shed 10 bases and J 1 base; nucleotides not matched to a gene: 2. This CDR3 is 13 amino acids long. Germline assignment: CDR1 SGHNT and CDR2 YENEEA. The CDR3 nucleotides read TGTGCCACCGGACAGGGGAACACCGGGGAGCTGTTTTTT. Its translation is CATGQGNTGELFF.

This chain connects TRBV5-4 to TRBJ2-1, with a weak D call TRBD2 (5 bases). With 2 bases removed from V and 10 bases from J, the gap between germline ends came to 19 bases. The CDR3 loop spans 15 amino acids. CDR1 SGHNT and CDR2 YYREEE come from the germline V gene (reference sequence). The chain's CDR3 is CASSFPLGTGGEQFF. CDR3 coding DNA: TGTGCCAGCAGCTTTCCACTAGGAACCGGTGGCGAGCAGTTCTTC.

V usage is TRBV10-2 and J usage is TRBJ1-5, with 8 bases matching TRBD1. V gave up 5 bases and J gave up 5 bases; unmatched junction bases: 5. The CDR3 sequence is 14 residues long. Germline V gene lookup returns CDR1 WSHSY and CDR2 SAAADI. The CDR3 protein is CASSKDRVDQPQHF. The CDR3 DNA reads as TGCGCCAGCAGTAAGGACAGGGTGGATCAGCCCCAGCATTTT.

The V and J genes are TRBV28 and TRBJ2-6, with 8 bases that match TRBD1. This CDR3 is built from 23 residues. Germline V lookup: CDR1 MDHEN, CDR2 SYDVKM. The trim removed 5 bases at V and 0 bases at J, leaving 24 bases unmatched. As DNA, the CDR3 is TGTGCCAGCAGTCCCAGGACAGGGAGTATCACCCCTCGCCCGAACTCTGGGGCCAACGTCCTGACTTTC. Translated: CASSPRTGSITPRPNSGANVLTF.

V is TRBV5-4 and J is TRBJ1-1, with 8 bases lining up with TRBD1. CDR1 is SGHNT and CDR2 is YYREEE in the germline V gene (reference sequence). The J segment lost 5 bases and the V segment lost 1 base, leaving 4 bases of the junction unmatched. CDR3 size: 14 residues. In nucleotides, the CDR3 is TGTGCCAGCAGCTTGACAGGGGGATTAACTGAAGCTTTCTTT. This sequence encodes CASSLTGGLTEAFF. Drawing the rest from reference TRBV5-4 and TRBJ1-1, the complete variable domain is ETGVTQSPTHLIKTRGQQVTLRCSSQSGHNTVSWYQQALGQGPQFIFQYYREEENGRGNFPPRFSGLQFPNYSSELNVNALELDDSALYLCASSLTGGLTEAFFGQGTRLTVV.

The chain is built from TRBV27 and TRBJ2-5; 7 nucleotides agree with TRBD1. V was pared by 3 bases and J by 3 bases, with 4 bases of the junction left unmatched. Germline values: CDR1 MNHEY, CDR2 SMNVEV (reference sequence). This CDR3 has 14 amino acids. The CDR3: CASSFRDSKETQYF. The CDR3 DNA sequence: TGTGCCAGCAGTTTTCGGGACAGTAAAGAGACCCAGTACTTC.

The chain uses TRBV12-5 and TRBJ2-3, with TRBD2 matching 8 bases. The junction had 7 bases not matched to a gene; V was cut back by 1 base and J by 4 bases. Germline assignment: CDR1 LGHNT and CDR2 FRNRAP. The CDR3 has 16 amino acids. CDR3 sequence (DNA): TGTGCTAGTGGTTTGGATGGCAGCGGGGGTGCAGATACGCAGTATTTT. Amino acid sequence: CASGLDGSGGADTQYF.

The rearrangement joins TRBV6-6 to TRBJ1-1; D is perhaps TRBD1 (6 bases). The V gene lost 7 bases and the J gene lost 0 bases, with 15 bases spanning the gap. CDR1 and CDR2 (germline): MNHNY, SVGAGI (reference sequence). The CDR3 has 15 residues. CDR3 coding DNA: TGTGCCAGCACCCAAGGACAGAACATGAACACTGAAGCTTTCTTT. Its translation is CASTQGQNMNTEAFF.

The genes are TRBV21-1 and TRBJ1-2; no DNA check was done on the table's D call, TRBD1. TRBV21-1 is given as a pseudogene. The CDR3 has 13 amino acids. CDR3 sequence (DNA): TGTGCCAGCAGCAAAAGGGGGTTGGAAGGCTACACCTTC. The encoded protein is CASSKRGLEGYTF.

This clone came up a few times. The chain is built from TRBV25-1 and TRBJ1-1, with D tentatively TRBD1 (5 bases). With 8 bases removed from V and 1 base from J, the gap between germline ends came to 11 bases. This CDR3 spans 13 amino acids. Germline CDR1 is MGHDK and CDR2 is SYGVNS. CDR3 DNA sequence: TGTGCCAGCGGACACACAGAGAACACTGAAGCTTTCTTT. This sequence encodes CASGHTENTEAFF.

The chain recombines TRBV5-6 with TRBJ2-7, with TRBD1 identical over 8 bases. With 5 bases clipped from V and 6 bases from J, the junction kept 4 bases outside the gene matches. Per germline, CDR1 SGHDT and CDR2 YYEEEE. The CDR3 has 12 amino acids. CDR3 in amino acids: CASRGTGPEQYF. The CDR3 bases are TGTGCCAGCAGGGGGACAGGACCCGAGCAGTACTTC.

This chain joins TRBV5-4 and TRBJ1-1; 7 bases are shared with TRBD1. Trimming took 1 base from V and 1 from J; bases not matched to a gene: 1. CDR3 length: 14 residues. Germline CDR1 reads SGHNT; CDR2 reads YYREEE (reference sequence). CDR3: CASSLRGQNTEAFF. CDR3 bases: TGTGCCAGCAGCTTGAGGGGGCAGAACACTGAAGCTTTCTTT.

This chain joins TRBV6-1 and TRBJ2-4; D possibly corresponds to TRBD1 (5 bases). This CDR3 spans 15 amino acids. Germline V gene data show CDR1 as MNHNS and CDR2 as SASEGT. The germline V and J ends were trimmed by 4 bases and 5 bases, with 15 bases remaining between them. The CDR3 is CASSVMGRPENIQYF. In nucleotides, the CDR3 is TGTGCCAGCAGTGTAATGGGGCGACCGGAAAACATTCAGTACTTC.

Remarks on this clone: At one end, the junction sequence differs from germline, possibly due to a read error. The chain is built from TRBV4-2 and TRBJ1-3; 9 positions agree with TRBD1. Germline values: CDR1 LGHNA, CDR2 YNFKEQ. The CDR3 totals 18 residues. This CDR3 reads CASSQPPTGGFVGNTIHF. The CDR3 bases are TGTGCCAGCAGCCAACCCCCGACAGGGGGTTTTGTTGGAAACACCATACATTTT.

Remarks on this clone: Other nucleotide sequences in the sample specify the same CDR3. The J gene is TRBJ2-5, the V gene TRBV7-9, with D hard to call. The V gene lost 4 bases and the J gene lost 5 bases, with 5 bases spanning the gap. The germline CDR1 and CDR2 sequences are SEHNR and FQNEAQ (reference sequence). This CDR3 comprises 11 residues. In DNA, the CDR3 is TGTGCCAGCAGCTCGTCGGAGACCCAGTACTTC. Protein sequence: CASSSSETQYF.

The chain couples TRBV6-1 to TRBJ2-7, with D possibly matching TRBD2 (6 bases). Between the trimmed V and J ends, which lost 7 bases and 3 bases, there was a span of 19 bases. CDR3 size: 15 residues. CDR1 is MNHNS, CDR2 SASEGT, per germline. The CDR3 region is CASKRTEAEGYEQYF. The DNA of the CDR3 is TGTGCCAGCAAAAGAACCGAAGCGGAGGGCTACGAGCAGTACTTC.

In DNA form, the CDR3 reads TGTGCCAGCAGCCCAGGCGGCAGGGGATCTGGGGCCAACGTCCTGACTTTC. It yields the protein CASSPGGRGSGANVLTF. The chain links TRBV5-4 to TRBJ2-6; D is perhaps TRBD1 (6 bases). CDR3 size: 17 residues. With 4 bases removed from V and 1 base from J, the gap between germline ends came to 15 bases. The germline V gene has CDR1 SGHNT and CDR2 YYREEE (reference sequence).

This clone has just one count. The chain recombines TRBV5-1 with TRBJ1-5; D gene unclear. CDR1 is SGHRS and CDR2 is YFSETQ in the germline V gene. Trimming cost V 2 bases and J 9 bases, with 12 bases left between them. This CDR3 comprises 13 residues. The CDR3 DNA sequence: TGCGCCAGCAGCTTCCTCCTGGAGGGGCCCCAGCATTTT. This sequence encodes CASSFLLEGPQHF.